The 2 T cell receptor beta chains presented below share a single source sample, sequenced in a study of response to subunit inactivated influenza vaccine. TCRdb analysed the RT-PCR reads with MiXCR anew, one entry per CDR3 protein. Of fewer than 600,000 distinct CDR3 sequences listed, around 7.9% are singletons. The sequencing used PBMCs from blood, collected 23 months after vaccination. These receptors all stem from a man aged 50 to 75 who received an inactivated influenza vaccine.

This chain joins TRBV3-1 and TRBJ2-5; D is unresolved. This CDR3 has 14 residues. Deletions cut 1 base from V and 2 bases from J, with 8 bases between. CDR1 LGHDT and CDR2 YNNKEL come from the germline V gene (reference sequence). The CDR3 sequence: CASSQGDLQETQYF. CDR3 in DNA: TGTGCCAGCAGCCAAGGAGACTTACAAGAGACCCAGTACTTC.

Many counts were recorded for this clonotype. The rearrangement links TRBV11-2 to TRBJ2-1; 9 nucleotides agree with TRBD2. This CDR3 has 16 amino acids. CDR1 is SGHAT, CDR2 FQNNGV, per germline. V gave up 3 bases and J gave up 0 bases; unmatched junction bases: 3. CDR3 sequence (DNA): TGTGCCAGCAGCTTCCATAGCGGGGGCTCCTACAATGAGCAGTTCTTC. Translation gives CASSFHSGGSYNEQFF. Filled out from reference TRBV11-2 and TRBJ2-1, the complete variable domain reads EAGVAQSPRYKIIEKRQSVAFWCNPISGHATLYWYQQILGQGPKLLIQFQNNGVVDDSQLPKDRFSAERLKGVDSTLKIQPAKLEDSAVYLCASSFHSGGSYNEQFFGPGTRLTVL.